This entry is about one T cell receptor (beta chain). Its target is not known. These data originate in a study of post-analysis software for immune sequencing data. Study details: The disease courses covered relapsing-remitting, secondary progressive and progressive-relapsing multiple sclerosis.

V was clipped by 0 bases and J by 1 base; unmatched bases: 4. This CDR3 region has 15 residues. Germline V gene sequence: CDR1 SQVTM, CDR2 ANQGSEA. Overall study findings and caveats: Diversity measured as normalized Chao1 was significantly lower in multiple sclerosis patients than in controls. Samples from one preparation batch, clustered by F measure, grouped strongly together. Patients used roughly five TRBV segments, including TRBV5-6, TRBV5-1 and TRBV20-1, more often than controls.

cDNA libraries for TCR beta contained unique molecular identifiers. Each sample of roughly 0.9 to 11 million input T cells yielded around 500,000 cDNA molecules, so each molecule approximated one T cell. TCRdb recomputed calls from the PCR reads with MiXCR, one row per CDR3 protein. Altogether fewer than 850,000 distinct CDR3 sequences are present, roughly 27% being singletons, with the ten largest covering approximately 0.6%. V and J are TRBV29-1 and TRBJ2-7, with 9 bases identical to TRBD1. The TCR originated in a girl between 10 and 17 years old with multiple sclerosis. Sequencing was carried out using blood. This CDR3 reads CSVEEDRGESYEQYF. CDR3 DNA sequence: TGCAGCGTTGAAGAGGACAGGGGAGAATCCTACGAGCAGTACTTC.